Shown below are 8 T cell receptor beta chains from a single sample sequenced in a study of blood T cell repertoires in COVID-19. Method: immunoSEQ multiplex PCR; TCRdb's copy keeps in-frame clones and lacks some. The repertoire consists of about 48,000 clones, with approximately 87% occurring once and the leading ten covering around 6.4%. Specimen: peripheral blood. All receptors derive from a woman in her sixties with acute or convalescent COVID-19.

This clone was found once. The chain couples TRBV2 to TRBJ2-2; D not certain. CDR3 length: 15 amino acids. Trimming took 4 bases from V and 3 from J, leaving 12 bases between them. CDR1 SNHLY and CDR2 FYNNEI come from the germline V gene. CDR3 sequence reads: CASSVRTGHTGELFF. In DNA form, the CDR3 reads TGTGCCAGCAGTGTTCGAACGGGTCACACCGGGGAGCTGTTTTTT.

This clone was counted a few times. The chain employs TRBV18 and TRBJ1-5, with TRBD1 as a possible D gene (6 bases). Deletions cut 5 bases from V and 5 bases from J, with 10 bases between. The CDR3 contains 13 residues. CDR1 and CDR2 from the germline V gene are KGHSH and LQKENI. CDR3 in amino acids: CASSTDSDQPQHF. The CDR3 region has the DNA TGTGCCAGCTCAACGGACAGTGATCAGCCCCAGCATTTT.

This chain joins TRBV2 and TRBJ2-1, with a possible D match to TRBD2 (5 bases). CDR1 and CDR2 (germline): SNHLY, FYNNEI. Trimming shortened V by 3 bases and J by 0 bases, and 12 bases separated the two germline ends. This CDR3 contains 16 residues. The CDR3 loop is CASSDPGGSSYNEQFF. The DNA for the CDR3 is TGTGCCAGCAGTGATCCCGGTGGGAGCTCCTACAATGAGCAGTTCTTC.

The V gene is TRBV19, the J gene TRBJ1-1; TRBD1 is a possible D gene (5 bases). V lost 7 bases and J lost 8, with 11 bases in between. Germline V gives CDR1 LNHDA, CDR2 SQIVND (reference sequence). This CDR3 has 11 amino acids. CDR3 coding DNA: TGTGCCAGTAAGGGGCCTCTCGAAGCTTTCTTT. This translates into CASKGPLEAFF.

This chain connects TRBV7-9 to TRBJ2-5; TRBD1 matches at 7 bases. Looked up from germline, CDR1 is SEHNR and CDR2 is FQNEAQ (reference sequence). V lost 6 bases to trimming and J lost 5 bases; unmatched junction nucleotides: 6. The CDR3 has 13 amino acids. The CDR3 region is CASSSGQEETQYF. The CDR3 DNA is TGTGCCAGCAGTTCCGGACAGGAGGAGACCCAGTACTTC.

This sequence joins TRBV9 and TRBJ2-7; D is perhaps TRBD2 (5 bases). Between the trimmed V and J ends, which lost 0 bases and 2 bases, there was a span of 12 bases. Germline V CDR1 and CDR2: SGDLS, YYNGEE. The CDR3 runs to 15 residues. The CDR3 DNA sequence: TGTGCCAGCAGCGTAGGGGGAGACGGAACCTACGAGCAGTACTTC. Translating it yields CASSVGGDGTYEQYF.

V gene TRBV19 combines with J gene TRBJ1-6, with 10 bases identical to TRBD1. Germline CDR1 reads LNHDA; CDR2 reads SQIVND (reference sequence). The CDR3 loop spans 16 amino acids. V lost 2 bases to trimming and J lost 8 bases; unmatched junction nucleotides: 6. The CDR3 sequence is CASSISLGQGDSPLHF. Written as DNA, the CDR3 is TGTGCCAGTAGTATATCCCTCGGACAGGGGGATTCACCCCTCCACTTT. The whole variable domain, filled in from reference TRBV19 and TRBJ1-6, reads DGGITQSPKYLFRKEGQNVTLSCEQNLNHDAMYWYRQDPGQGLRLIYYSQIVNDFQKGDIAEGYSVSREKKESFPLTVTSAQKNPTAFYLCASSISLGQGDSPLHFGNGTRLTVT.

The CDR3 DNA is TGTGCCAGCATCCTCACCCCCCAGGGGGACACTGAAGCTTTCTTT. Translating gives CASILTPQGDTEAFF. The chain is built from TRBV6-5 and TRBJ1-1, with 7 bases identical to TRBD1. This CDR3 contains 15 residues. V lost 7 bases to trimming and J lost 3 bases; unmatched junction nucleotides: 11. Germline CDR1 is MNHEY and CDR2 is SVGAGI.